Below, 3 T cell receptor beta chains from the same sample are listed, as sequenced in a study of cytomegalovirus exposure and HLA in healthy donors. The PCR was carried out with 60 Vbeta primers and 13 Jbeta primers. Profiling relied on immunoSEQ multiplex PCR, and the TCRdb table lists in-frame clones only, not all of them. The sample features about 200,000 clones, with 6.5% in its top ten. The sequenced sample consisted of PBMCs. The receptors here all came from a man aged 25-45 years in good health and CMV-seronegative.

The chain carries TRBV14 and TRBJ1-2, with D possibly matching TRBD1 (5 bases). The germline V and J ends were trimmed by 2 bases and 4 bases, with 14 bases remaining between them. This CDR3 contains 15 residues. Germline loops: CDR1 SGHDN, CDR2 FVKESK. For the CDR3, the DNA is TGTGCCAGCAGCCAATTATCAGGGAATCCCTATGGCTACACCTTC. As protein: CASSQLSGNPYGYTF.

J is TRBJ2-7 and V is TRBV14, with a tentative D call TRBD1 (6 bases). The V gene lost 3 bases and the J gene lost 6 bases, with 15 bases spanning the gap. Per germline, CDR1 SGHDN and CDR2 FVKESK. The CDR3 consists of 14 residues. As DNA, the CDR3 is TGTGCCAGCAGCCAGAGACTCCAGGGGAGCGAGCAGTACTTC. Translating gives CASSQRLQGSEQYF.

The rearrangement joins TRBV5-1 to TRBJ2-1; 10 nucleotides match TRBD2. Looked up from germline, CDR1 is SGHRS and CDR2 is YFSETQ. The V gene end was trimmed by 1 base and the J gene end by 5 bases; junction bases not matched to a gene: 3. The CDR3 loop spans 15 amino acids. The CDR3 DNA reads as TGCGCCAGCAGCTTGAGCCTAGCGGGAGACAATGAGCAGTTCTTC. Its translation is CASSLSLAGDNEQFF.